This entry features one TCR beta chain sequence. No antigen is known for it. This specimen belongs to a study of T cell repertoires in cytomegalovirus infection. About the research overall: Signatures in public TCR beta sequences pointed to both CMV infection and matching HLA type. Study outcomes and limitations: The study found HLA-C-restricted CMV-specific TCR beta clonotypes dominating the ex vivo response. Public TCR beta family frequency separated CMV-and-HLA carriers, including in an independent cohort.

Germline CDR1 is DFQATT and CDR2 is SNEGSKA (reference sequence). Germline trimming cut 4 bases from V and 5 bases from J; bases unmatched to any gene: 11. The CDR3 length is 16 residues. Via MiXCR, TCRdb re-called the reads, giving one row per CDR3 protein. This repertoire shows some 390,000 distinct CDR3 sequences, around 18% found once; its top ten account for around 8.6%. Source material: PBMCs. This TCR came from a human donor in good health (CMV status not recorded). Some clones in this sample may be carry-over from other donors' samples. This chain connects TRBV20-1 to TRBJ2-5; 12 bases fit TRBD2. The CDR3 loop is CSAIKTSGGPGETQYF. CDR3 coding DNA: TGCAGTGCTATCAAAACTAGCGGGGGGCCGGGGGAGACCCAGTACTTC.